This T cell receptor (beta chain) was observed in a study of breast tumors, draining lymph nodes, adjacent tissues. Study results and limitations: Tumor T cell lymph node origin was a supported hypothesis, not proven.

There are many counts of this clonotype. What it recognizes is unknown. Via MiXCR, TCRdb re-called the multiplex PCR reads, giving one row per CDR3 protein. The data contain roughly 110,000 distinct CDR3 sequences, 30% of them singletons. Breast cancer patients provided tissue from their axillary draining lymph nodes. This receptor was identified in a female donor with breast cancer. Some clones in this sample may be carry-over from other donors' samples. The sequenced material came from axillary lymph node tissue.

CDR3 coding DNA: TGTGCCAGCAGCCAAGCGACGACCACGAGCAATCAGCCCCAGCATTTT. Its translation: CASSQATTTSNQPQHF. The gene calls are TRBV4-2 and TRBJ1-5; D call uncertain. Germline-derived CDR1 and CDR2 are LGHNA and YNFKEQ. The CDR3 length is 16 residues. V was shortened by 1 base and J by 1 base, with 11 bases between the two germline ends.